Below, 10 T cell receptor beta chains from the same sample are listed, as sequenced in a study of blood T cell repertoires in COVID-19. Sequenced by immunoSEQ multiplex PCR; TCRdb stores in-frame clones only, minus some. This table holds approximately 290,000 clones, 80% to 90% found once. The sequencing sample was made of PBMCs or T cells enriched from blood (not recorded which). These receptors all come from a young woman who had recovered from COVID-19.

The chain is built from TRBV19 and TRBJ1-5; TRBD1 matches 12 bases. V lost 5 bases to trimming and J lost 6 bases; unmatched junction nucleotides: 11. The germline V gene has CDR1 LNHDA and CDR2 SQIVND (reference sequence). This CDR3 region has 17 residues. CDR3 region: CASSSVRDRGRGQPQHF. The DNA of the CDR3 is TGTGCCAGTAGTTCAGTCCGGGACAGGGGGCGCGGTCAGCCCCAGCATTTT.

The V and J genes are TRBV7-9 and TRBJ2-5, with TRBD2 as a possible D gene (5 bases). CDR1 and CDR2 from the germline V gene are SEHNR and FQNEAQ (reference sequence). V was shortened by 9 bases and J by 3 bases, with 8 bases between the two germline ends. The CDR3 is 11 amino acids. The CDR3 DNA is TGTGCCAGTGAACTAGAAGAGACCCAGTACTTC. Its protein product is CASELEETQYF.

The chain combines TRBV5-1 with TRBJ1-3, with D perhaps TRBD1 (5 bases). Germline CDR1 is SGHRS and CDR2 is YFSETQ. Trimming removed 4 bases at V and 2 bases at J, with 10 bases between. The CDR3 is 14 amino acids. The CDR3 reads CASSIGEAGNTIYF. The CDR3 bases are TGCGCCAGCAGCATAGGGGAGGCTGGAAACACCATATATTTT.

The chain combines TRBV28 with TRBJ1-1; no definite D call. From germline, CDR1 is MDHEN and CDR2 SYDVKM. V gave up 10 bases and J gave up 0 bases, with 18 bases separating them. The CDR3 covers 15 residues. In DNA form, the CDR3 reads TGTGCCACTTCTTACCGATCTCTACTGAACACTGAAGCTTTCTTT. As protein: CATSYRSLLNTEAFF.

CDR3 coding DNA: TGTGCCAGTAGTGTGGCGAGGGACAGGGGATTCGAGCAGTACTTC. Translation: CASSVARDRGFEQYF. This chain uses TRBV19 with TRBJ2-7, with 10 nucleotides matching TRBD1. Per the germline V gene, CDR1 is LNHDA and CDR2 is SQIVND (reference sequence). Losses at the gene ends were 5 bases for V and 6 bases for J; bases not matched to a gene: 10. This CDR3 contains 15 residues.

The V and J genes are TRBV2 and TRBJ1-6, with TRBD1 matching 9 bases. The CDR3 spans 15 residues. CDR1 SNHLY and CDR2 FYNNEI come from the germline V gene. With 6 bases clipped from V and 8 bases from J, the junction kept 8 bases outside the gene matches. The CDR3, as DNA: TGTGCCAGCAGCCCCGGGACAGGGAATGATTCACCCCTCCACTTT. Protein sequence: CASSPGTGNDSPLHF.

CDR3 sequence reads: CASSQGVWDRGAYGYTF. CDR3 nucleotides: TGTGCCAGCAGCCAGGGGGTCTGGGACAGGGGAGCCTATGGCTACACCTTC. The chain recombines TRBV11-2 with TRBJ1-2; 10 bases are a match to TRBD1. From germline, CDR1 is SGHAT and CDR2 FQNNGV. The CDR3 totals 17 residues. V lost 5 bases to trimming and J lost 4 bases; unmatched junction nucleotides: 13.

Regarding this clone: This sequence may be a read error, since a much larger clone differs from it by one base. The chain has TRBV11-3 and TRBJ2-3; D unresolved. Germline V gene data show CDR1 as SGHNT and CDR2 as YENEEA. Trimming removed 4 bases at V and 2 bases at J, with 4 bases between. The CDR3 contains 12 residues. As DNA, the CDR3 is TGTGCCAGCAGCTCCAACACAGATACGCAGTATTTT. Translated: CASSSNTDTQYF. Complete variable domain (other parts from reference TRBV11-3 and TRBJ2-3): EAGVVQSPRYKIIEKKQPVAFWCNPISGHNTLYWYLQNLGQGPELLIRYENEEAVDDSQLPKDRFSAERLKGVDSTLKIQPAELGDSAVYLCASSSNTDTQYFGPGTRLTVL.

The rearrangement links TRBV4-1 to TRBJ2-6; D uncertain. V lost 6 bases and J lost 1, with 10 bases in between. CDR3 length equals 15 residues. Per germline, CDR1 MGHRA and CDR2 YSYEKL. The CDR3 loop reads CASRALQSGANVLTF. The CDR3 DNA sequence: TGCGCCAGCAGGGCTTTGCAGTCTGGGGCCAACGTCCTGACTTTC.

DNA of the CDR3: TGTGCCACCTCGGACAGCCACAATGAGCAGTTCTTC. Translated, it gives CATSDSHNEQFF. J is TRBJ2-1 and V is TRBV11-2; tentative D call: TRBD1 (6 bases). The CDR3 consists of 12 residues. Germline V gene data show CDR1 as SGHAT and CDR2 as FQNNGV. Trimming left V 10 bases short and J 5 bases short, with 12 bases between.